A selection of T cell receptor beta chains follows, all from one sample in a study of blood T cell repertoires in COVID-19. This table comes from immunoSEQ multiplex PCR, and its TCRdb copy is limited to in-frame clones, with some not included. The sample lists over 150,000 clones, around nine tenths seen once, with 0.45% to 0.6% in the top ten. Sequences were obtained from peripheral blood. These receptors were collected from a man aged 60 to 69 with COVID-19, enrolled during active disease. Each CDR3 is given with its conserved first and last residue. The order of the fields is V gene, CDR3 length, D gene, clone size, J gene, CDR3 DNA, CDR3 protein. The D gene is left open where the match is weak. Part of the rows lack a size; the others show once, few, many or a class for expanded clones.

V gene: TRBV6-4; CDR3 length: 15; D gene: TRBD2; clone size: .; J gene: TRBJ2-7; CDR3 DNA: TGTGCCAGCAGTGCGGGACTAGCGGGGCCCTACGAGCAGTACTTC; CDR3 protein: CASSAGLAGPYEQYF
V gene: TRBV30; CDR3 length: 12; D gene: .; clone size: .; J gene: TRBJ1-5; CDR3 DNA: TGTGCCTGGAGTGTACTGGACAGGCCCCAGCATTTT; CDR3 protein: CAWSVLDRPQHF
V gene: TRBV29-1; CDR3 length: 13; D gene: TRBD1; clone size: .; J gene: TRBJ1-6; CDR3 DNA: TGCAGCGTGGGGACAGGGGATAATTCACCCCTCCACTTT; CDR3 protein: CSVGTGDNSPLHF
V gene: TRBV27; CDR3 length: 15; D gene: .; clone size: few; J gene: TRBJ2-7; CDR3 DNA: TGTGCCAGCACCGCCCAAGGGGGAAGCTCCTACGAGCAGTACTTC; CDR3 protein: CASTAQGGSSYEQYF
V gene: TRBV6-5; CDR3 length: 15; D gene: .; clone size: .; J gene: TRBJ1-5; CDR3 DNA: TGTGCCAGCAGTTACTCGCTGCAGGGGAATCAGCCCCAGCATTTT; CDR3 protein: CASSYSLQGNQPQHF
V gene: TRBV19; CDR3 length: 15; D gene: TRBD2; clone size: .; J gene: TRBJ2-6; CDR3 DNA: TGTGCTACCAAGTCGGGAGGCTCTGGGGCCAACGTCCTGACTTTC; CDR3 protein: CATKSGGSGANVLTF
V gene: TRBV2; CDR3 length: 15; D gene: TRBD1; clone size: .; J gene: TRBJ1-4; CDR3 DNA: TGTGCCAGCAGTTTACCGGGACAGATCAATGAAAAACTGTTTTTT; CDR3 protein: CASSLPGQINEKLFF
V gene: TRBV6-1; CDR3 length: 16; D gene: .; clone size: .; J gene: TRBJ1-2; CDR3 DNA: TGTGCCAGCAGTGAAGGAGGGCAACTAGATGACTATGGCTACACCTTC; CDR3 protein: CASSEGGQLDDYGYTF
V gene: TRBV10-2; CDR3 length: 14; D gene: TRBD1; clone size: .; J gene: TRBJ1-2; CDR3 DNA: TGCGCCAGCGGTCGACAGGGTGCCTTGGATGGCTACACCTTC; CDR3 protein: CASGRQGALDGYTF
V gene: TRBV6-6; CDR3 length: 15; D gene: TRBD1; clone size: .; J gene: TRBJ2-5; CDR3 DNA: TGTGCCAGCAGTTCGACAGGGGGCGTGGAGGAGACCCAGTACTTC; CDR3 protein: CASSSTGGVEETQYF
V gene: TRBV5-1; CDR3 length: 15; D gene: TRBD1; clone size: .; J gene: TRBJ2-1; CDR3 DNA: TGCGCCAGCAGCCGACAGGGGGTTTCCTACAATGAGCAGTTCTTC; CDR3 protein: CASSRQGVSYNEQFF
V gene: TRBV19; CDR3 length: 12; D gene: .; clone size: once; J gene: TRBJ1-6; CDR3 DNA: TGTGCCAGCGGACTTACCAATTCACCCCTCCACTTT; CDR3 protein: CASGLTNSPLHF
V gene: TRBV6-6; CDR3 length: 15; D gene: TRBD2; clone size: .; J gene: TRBJ2-2; CDR3 DNA: TGTGCCAGCAGTTCGGGACTAGCGGGAGCCGGGGAGCTGTTTTTT; CDR3 protein: CASSSGLAGAGELFF
V gene: TRBV19; CDR3 length: 15; D gene: TRBD2; clone size: .; J gene: TRBJ2-4; CDR3 DNA: TGTGCCAGTAGTTCCGTAGCGGGAGGGCAAAACATTCAGTACTTC; CDR3 protein: CASSSVAGGQNIQYF
V gene: TRBV5-1; CDR3 length: 14; D gene: TRBD1; clone size: .; J gene: TRBJ2-7; CDR3 DNA: TGCGCCAGCAGCTTGACGGGACAGTCCTACGAGCAGTACTTC; CDR3 protein: CASSLTGQSYEQYF
V gene: TRBV5-1; CDR3 length: 15; D gene: TRBD1; clone size: .; J gene: TRBJ2-3; CDR3 DNA: TGCGCCAGCAGCTCCGGGACAGGGAAAACAGATACGCAGTATTTT; CDR3 protein: CASSSGTGKTDTQYF